This TCR beta chain emerged from a study of T cell responses to AZD1222 COVID-19 vaccine. Points from the study as a whole: Females made up more of the donors, who were largely white British, and clonal diversity may have come out too low. Within unmutated variant regions lay the reported targets of nearly half of spike-specific TCRs. Spike-specific TCR breadth and depth both grew after two AZD1222 doses. Repertoires were obtained only post-peak T cell response.

The CDR3 has 17 residues. Germline CDR1 and CDR2: SGHRS and YFSETQ. With 4 bases clipped from V and 3 bases from J, the junction kept 7 bases outside the gene matches. As for this clone: Its antigen remains unknown.

Generated by immunoSEQ multiplex PCR, the TCRdb table keeps only in-frame clones and is missing some. In the table there are over 100,000 clones, over 75% of which are singletons. The V call is TRBV5-1, the J call TRBJ2-6, with 10 bases that match TRBD1. The sequencing here drew on peripheral blood, taken on day 0 of AZD1222 vaccination. The TCR sequence derives from an adult in good health. This CDR3 is CASSIWTGGIGANVLTF. Here the CDR3 DNA reads TGCGCCAGCAGCATATGGACAGGGGGGATTGGGGCCAACGTCCTGACTTTC.